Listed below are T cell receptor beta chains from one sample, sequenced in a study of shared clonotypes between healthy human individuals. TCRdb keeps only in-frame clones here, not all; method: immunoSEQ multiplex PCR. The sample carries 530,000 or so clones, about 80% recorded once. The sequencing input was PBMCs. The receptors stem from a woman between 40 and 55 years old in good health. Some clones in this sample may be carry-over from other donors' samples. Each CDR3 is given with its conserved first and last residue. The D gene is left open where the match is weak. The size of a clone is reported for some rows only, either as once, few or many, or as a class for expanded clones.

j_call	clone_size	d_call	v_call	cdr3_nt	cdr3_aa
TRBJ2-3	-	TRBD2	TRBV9	TGTGCCAGCAGCGTAGATGGGGGGGGATACCCAGATACGCAGTATTTT	CASSVDGGGYPDTQYF
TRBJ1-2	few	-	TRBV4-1	TGCGCCAGCAGCCAAGATCCGGGCGGGAACTATGGCTACACCTTC	CASSQDPGGNYGYTF
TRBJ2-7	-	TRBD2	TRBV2	TGTGCCAGCAGTTTCCAGCGGGAGGGTTACGAGCAGTACTTC	CASSFQREGYEQYF
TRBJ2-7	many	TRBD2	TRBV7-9	TGTGCCAGCAGCAATCTCAGGCGCGGGAGGGCCCTTGGGCAATACGAGCAGTACTTC	CASSNLRRGRALGQYEQYF
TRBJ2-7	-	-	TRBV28	TGTGCCAGCAGCCCCGTCGGGCATCCCCCTTCCTACGAGCAGTACTTC	CASSPVGHPPSYEQYF
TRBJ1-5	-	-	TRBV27	TGTGCCAGCAGTTTCTTCCCCGGTCAGCCCCAGCATTTT	CASSFFPGQPQHF
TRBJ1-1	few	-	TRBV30	TGTGCCCGATCGGACAGAGCTAACACTGAAGCTTTCTTT	CARSDRANTEAFF
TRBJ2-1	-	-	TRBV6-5	TGTGCCAGCAGTTTAACTAGCTACAATGAGCAGTTCTTC	CASSLTSYNEQFF
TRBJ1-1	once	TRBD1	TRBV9	TGTGCCAGCAGCGGACAGGGGAGCACTGAAGCTTTCTTT	CASSGQGSTEAFF
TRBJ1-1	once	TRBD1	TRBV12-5	TGTACTACCCCCGGACAGGGGGTTAACACTGAAGCTTTCTTT	CTTPGQGVNTEAFF
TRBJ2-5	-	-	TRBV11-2	TGTGCCAGCAGCTTAGCTAGGAGGGAGACCCAGTACTTC	CASSLARRETQYF
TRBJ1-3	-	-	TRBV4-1	TGCGCCAGCAGCGCCTCTGGAAACACCATATATTTT	CASSASGNTIYF
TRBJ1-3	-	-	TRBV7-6	TGTGCCAGCAGCCCGTTTGCAGGACGGAACTCTGGAAACACCATATATTTT	CASSPFAGRNSGNTIYF
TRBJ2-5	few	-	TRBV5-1	TGCGCCAGCAGCTTGGGAGTTGTGGAGGTGTCCCGACGGGAGACCCAGTACTTC	CASSLGVVEVSRRETQYF
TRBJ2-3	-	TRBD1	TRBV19	TGTGCCAGTAGTCCCGGGACAGACACAGATACGCAGTATTTT	CASSPGTDTDTQYF
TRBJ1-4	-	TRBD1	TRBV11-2	TGTGCCAGCAGCTTCGACAGGGTTAATGAAAAACTGTTTTTT	CASSFDRVNEKLFF
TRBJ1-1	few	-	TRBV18	TGTGCCAGCTCACCCCAATGGGGCGAAATGAACACTGAAGCTTTCTTT	CASSPQWGEMNTEAFF
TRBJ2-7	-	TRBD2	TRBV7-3	TGTGCCAGCAGCCTCCAAGGGCCAGCGGGGTCCTCCTACGAGCAGTACTTC	CASSLQGPAGSSYEQYF
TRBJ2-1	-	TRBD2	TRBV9	TGTGCCAGCGACACCCAGCGAGGTCGCGGGAGGGCAAAAGAGCAGTTCTTC	CASDTQRGRGRAKEQFF
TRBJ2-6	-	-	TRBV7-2	TGTGCCAGCAGCTTAGGGACAGTTGGGGCCAACGTCCTGACTTTC	CASSLGTVGANVLTF
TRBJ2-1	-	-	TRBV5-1	TGCGCCAGCAGCTCGCAGGACTCGACGTTCTTC	CASSSQDSTFF
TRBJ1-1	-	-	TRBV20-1	TGCAGTCACAGGGAGAACACTGAAGCTTTCTTT	CSHRENTEAFF
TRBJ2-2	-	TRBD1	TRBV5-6	TGTGCCAGCAGACGGACAGGGGCCACCGGGGAGCTGTTTTTT	CASRRTGATGELFF
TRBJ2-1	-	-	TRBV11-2	TGTGCCAGCAGCCGAGACGCGGGTGCTGTCTACAATGAGCAGTTCTTC	CASSRDAGAVYNEQFF
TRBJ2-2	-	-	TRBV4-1	TGCGCCAGCAGCCAAGTTGGAAATCGGGGCACCGGGGAGCTGTTTTTT	CASSQVGNRGTGELFF